The 27 T cell receptor beta chains reported below all come from one sample, sequenced in a study of shared clonotypes between healthy human individuals. TCRdb's table, derived via immunoSEQ multiplex PCR, lists solely in-frame clones and lacks some. The table lists about 2 million clones, approximately 94% of them singletons. The naive CD8 fraction comprised CD45RO-negative cells positively selected for CCR7 and excluded terminally differentiated effector memory CD45RA+ cells. Sequencing was done on a sample of naive CD8+ T cells sorted from blood. The receptor set was obtained from a man between 18 and 29 years old in good health.

This sequence joins TRBV2 and TRBJ1-2; perhaps TRBD1 as D (5 bases). The germline V gene has CDR1 SNHLY and CDR2 FYNNEI. The CDR3 covers 15 residues. Trimming took 4 bases from V and 2 from J, leaving 14 bases between them. The CDR3: CASSGTLRQNYGYTF. For the CDR3, the DNA is TGTGCCAGCAGTGGAACTTTGAGACAGAACTATGGCTACACCTTC. Filled out from reference TRBV2 and TRBJ1-2, the complete variable domain reads EPEVTQTPSHQVTQMGQEVILRCVPISNHLYFYWYRQILGQKVEFLVSFYNNEISEKSEIFDDQFSVERPDGSNFTLKIRSTKLEDSAMYFCASSGTLRQNYGYTFGSGTRLTVV.

The chain combines TRBV7-9 with TRBJ1-4, with D perhaps TRBD1 (6 bases). The CDR3 runs to 17 residues. V was trimmed by 5 bases and J by 4 bases, leaving 20 bases between them. Germline V lookup: CDR1 SEHNR, CDR2 FQNEAQ (reference sequence). CDR3 bases: TGTGCCAGCAGCCCGCCCTTTGGGACAAGCGATAATGAAAAACTGTTTTTT. Protein sequence: CASSPPFGTSDNEKLFF.

CDR3: CASSDQDYGYTF. The CDR3 bases are TGTGCCAGCTCGGATCAAGACTATGGCTACACCTTC. The chain is built from TRBV5-6 and TRBJ1-2; D is unclear. The CDR3 covers 12 residues. Germline V gene data show CDR1 as SGHDT and CDR2 as YYEEEE. The V gene lost 7 bases and the J gene lost 3 bases, with 10 bases spanning the gap.

The chain joins TRBV5-4 to TRBJ2-3; 8 nucleotides line up with TRBD1. With 6 bases clipped from V and 5 bases from J, the junction kept 11 bases outside the gene matches. The CDR3 has 15 amino acids. The germline CDR1 and CDR2 sequences are SGHNT and YYREEE (reference sequence). CDR3 in amino acids: CASIVQGAGVDTQYF. The CDR3 nucleotides read TGTGCCAGCATCGTCCAGGGGGCTGGGGTAGATACGCAGTATTTT. The full variable domain, in which reference TRBV5-4 and TRBJ2-3 provide the parts outside the CDR3, is ETGVTQSPTHLIKTRGQQVTLRCSSQSGHNTVSWYQQALGQGPQFIFQYYREEENGRGNFPPRFSGLQFPNYSSELNVNALELDDSALYLCASIVQGAGVDTQYFGPGTRLTVL.

Comments on this clone: The same CDR3 is also encoded by other DNA sequences in this sample. The chain recombines TRBV5-4 with TRBJ1-1, with no clear D. Trimming took 2 bases from V and 2 from J, leaving 4 bases between them. The germline V gene encodes CDR1 SGHNT and CDR2 YYREEE (reference sequence). There are 12 residues in the CDR3. This CDR3 reads CASSFSNTEAFF. The CDR3 region has the DNA TGTGCCAGCAGCTTCTCAAACACTGAAGCTTTCTTT.

The chain employs TRBV29-1 and TRBJ2-1, with D perhaps matching TRBD1 (6 bases). With 5 bases removed from V and 1 base from J, the gap between germline ends came to 12 bases. Germline assignment: CDR1 SQVTM and CDR2 ANQGSEA. The CDR3 is made up of 14 amino acids. This chain's CDR3 is CSVRTDYSYNEQFF. The CDR3 DNA sequence: TGCAGCGTTAGGACAGACTATTCCTACAATGAGCAGTTCTTC.

The gene calls are TRBV4-1 and TRBJ2-7, with D tentatively TRBD2 (5 bases). The CDR3 covers 16 residues. Germline V CDR1 and CDR2: MGHRA, YSYEKL. Trimming removed 0 bases from V and 1 base from J, with 13 bases in between. CDR3 protein: CASSQDDYAKSYEQYF. In DNA, the CDR3 is TGCGCCAGCAGCCAAGACGACTACGCCAAGTCCTACGAGCAGTACTTC.

The V and J genes are TRBV9 and TRBJ2-3; D perhaps matches TRBD1 (6 bases). Trimming took off 3 bases at V and 5 bases at J, with 22 bases between the two ends. CDR1 and CDR2 from the germline V gene are SGDLS and YYNGEE. This CDR3 has 17 amino acids. The CDR3 bases are TGTGCCAGCAGCGGCCCAAAAGGTCGGGACACGGGAGATACGCAGTATTTT. Translating gives CASSGPKGRDTGDTQYF.

V usage is TRBV13 and J usage is TRBJ1-2; TRBD1 matches at 10 bases. CDR1 PRHDT and CDR2 FYEKMQ come from the germline V gene (reference sequence). This CDR3 spans 17 amino acids. The junction had 14 bases not matched to a gene; V was cut back by 4 bases and J by 6 bases. As DNA, the CDR3 is TGTGCCAGCAGCTCGACAGGGGGCGCCCCCCCCCTACATGGCTACACCTTC. This sequence encodes CASSSTGGAPPLHGYTF.

Comments on this clone: The same CDR3 is also encoded by other DNA sequences in this sample. The chain links TRBV6-5 to TRBJ2-3, with a tentative D call TRBD1 (5 bases). V lost 5 bases, J lost 0 bases, and 9 bases lay in between. Germline lookup yields CDR1 MNHEY and CDR2 SVGAGI. The CDR3 length is 14 residues. DNA for the CDR3: TGTGCCAGCAGTAGAACAGGTAGCACAGATACGCAGTATTTT. It specifies CASSRTGSTDTQYF.

A single count supports this clone. The chain employs TRBV5-4 and TRBJ2-7; possibly TRBD1 for D (5 bases). V was shortened by 3 bases and J by 6 bases, with 7 bases between the two germline ends. Germline-derived CDR1 and CDR2 are SGHNT and YYREEE (reference sequence). The CDR3 is 11 amino acids. The CDR3 nucleotides read TGTGCCAGCAGCTCAGGGCGCGAGCAGTACTTC. It is translated as CASSSGREQYF.

This sequence joins TRBV5-1 and TRBJ1-5; 7 nucleotides align to TRBD1. This CDR3 spans 16 amino acids. Trimming at V came to 0 bases and at J to 0 bases, leaving 3 bases not matched to a gene. CDR1 SGHRS and CDR2 YFSETQ come from the germline V gene. The CDR3 coding sequence is TGCGCCAGCAGCTTGGGACAGGGAGATAGCAATCAGCCCCAGCATTTT. Its protein is CASSLGQGDSNQPQHF.

The rearrangement joins TRBV4-3 to TRBJ2-3; D is perhaps TRBD2 (6 bases). The germline gives CDR1 LGHNA, CDR2 YSLEER. There are 16 residues in the CDR3. Trimming took 0 bases from V and 3 from J, leaving 13 bases between them. CDR3 protein: CASSQDWAGFTDTQYF. CDR3 nucleotides: TGCGCCAGCAGCCAAGATTGGGCGGGGTTTACAGATACGCAGTATTTT.

The rearrangement uses TRBV6-5 and TRBJ2-1; 8 positions agree with TRBD2. The CDR3 covers 15 residues. Looked up from germline, CDR1 is MNHEY and CDR2 is SVGAGI. Trimming at V came to 6 bases and at J to 0 bases, leaving 4 bases not matched to a gene. CDR3 protein: CASRIGLASYNEQFF. The CDR3 DNA is TGTGCCAGCAGAATCGGACTAGCCTCCTACAATGAGCAGTTCTTC.

V is TRBV11-3 and J is TRBJ2-3; TRBD1 agrees at 7 bases. This CDR3 is 15 amino acids long. V was pared by 5 bases and J by 4 bases, with 9 bases of the junction left unmatched. Germline V lookup: CDR1 SGHNT, CDR2 YENEEA. As DNA, the CDR3 is TGTGCCAGCAGCCCACGGACAGGATTCGCAGATACGCAGTATTTT. Protein sequence: CASSPRTGFADTQYF.

This chain connects TRBV18 to TRBJ2-1; TRBD2 matches at 8 bases. The CDR3 contains 15 residues. Trimming took 3 bases from V and 8 from J; bases not matched to a gene: 9. From germline, CDR1 is KGHSH and CDR2 LQKENI. The CDR3 bases are TGTGCCAGCTCACCCGGGACTAGAGTTATAGATGAGCAGTTCTTC. It translates to CASSPGTRVIDEQFF. Full variable domain (rest looked up from reference TRBV18 and TRBJ2-1): NAGVMQNPRHLVRRRGQEARLRCSPMKGHSHVYWYRQLPEEGLKFMVYLQKENIIDESGMPKERFSAEFPKEGPSILRIQQVVRGDSAAYFCASSPGTRVIDEQFFGPGTRLTVL.

V is TRBV5-4 and J is TRBJ2-3, with 8 bases that match TRBD1. The J segment lost 2 bases and the V segment lost 5 bases, leaving 7 bases of the junction unmatched. CDR1 is SGHNT and CDR2 is YYREEE in the germline V gene (reference sequence). This CDR3 region has 15 residues. The DNA of the CDR3 is TGTGCCAGCAGGGCGGACAGGGAGGTCACAGATACGCAGTATTTT. It encodes CASRADREVTDTQYF.

This chain links TRBV9 with TRBJ2-7; D is undetermined. Germline CDR1 is SGDLS and CDR2 is YYNGEE. There are 15 residues in the CDR3. Trimming cost V 4 bases and J 2 bases, with 16 bases left between them. CDR3 residues: CASSPARKGPYEQYF. In DNA form, the CDR3 reads TGTGCCAGCAGCCCTGCTCGAAAGGGCCCCTACGAGCAGTACTTC.

The CDR3 DNA reads as TGTGCCAGCAGCTTGGGCCTAGCGGGAGGGCCACAAGAGACCCAGTACTTC. Residues: CASSLGLAGGPQETQYF. The gene calls are TRBV5-6 and TRBJ2-5, with TRBD2 identical over 12 bases. Trimming removed 0 bases from V and 2 bases from J; junction bases left unmatched: 5. The germline CDR1 and CDR2 sequences are SGHDT and YYEEEE. The CDR3 spans 17 residues.

Worth noting for this clone: Other DNA sequences in this specimen translate into the identical CDR3. The V call is TRBV9, the J call TRBJ1-1; D remains ambiguous. In germline, CDR1 is SGDLS, CDR2 YYNGEE. The CDR3 totals 13 residues. Trimming took off 0 bases at V and 4 bases at J, with 7 bases between the two ends. The CDR3 nucleotides read TGTGCCAGCAGCGTAGTTTCCGGCACTGAAGCTTTCTTT. Translating gives CASSVVSGTEAFF.

For this clone: Other DNA sequences of this sample code for an identical CDR3. The rearrangement links TRBV7-2 to TRBJ2-1, with D unresolved. V was shortened by 2 bases and J by 4 bases, with 6 bases between the two germline ends. The CDR3 has 13 residues. CDR1 SGHTA and CDR2 FQGNSA come from the germline V gene. The CDR3 DNA reads TGTGCCAGCAGCTTATTCAGGTACAATGAGCAGTTCTTC. It is translated as CASSLFRYNEQFF. Variable domain in full (rest from reference TRBV7-2 and TRBJ2-1): GAGVSQSPSNKVTEKGKDVELRCDPISGHTALYWYRQSLGQGLEFLIYFQGNSAPDKSGLPSDRFSAERTGGSVSTLTIQRTQQEDSAVYLCASSLFRYNEQFFGPGTRLTVL.

The J gene is TRBJ1-2, the V gene TRBV6-6, with a weak D call TRBD1 (6 bases). V lost 5 bases and J 6 bases, leaving 13 bases between the germline ends. Germline V gene lookup returns CDR1 MNHNY and CDR2 SVGAGI (reference sequence). The CDR3 is made up of 13 amino acids. For the CDR3, the DNA is TGTGCCAGCAGTAGTGGACAGCAAAATGGCTACACCTTC. Its protein is CASSSGQQNGYTF.

The genes are TRBV5-6 and TRBJ2-5, with 10 bases fitting TRBD2. After removal of 3 bases from V and 0 bases from J, the junction contained 5 bases not matched to a gene. Germline CDR1 is SGHDT and CDR2 is YYEEEE. The CDR3 is 16 residues long. CDR3 bases: TGTGCCAGCAGCTCAAGCACTAGCGGGAACCAAGAGACCCAGTACTTC. Its protein product is CASSSSTSGNQETQYF.

About this clone: Other DNA sequences in the sample encode the same CDR3. This chain links TRBV11-2 with TRBJ2-7; D may be TRBD1 or TRBD2 (5 bases each). This CDR3 has 13 amino acids. From germline, CDR1 is SGHAT and CDR2 FQNNGV. The germline V and J ends were trimmed by 4 bases and 2 bases, with 9 bases remaining between them. DNA for the CDR3: TGTGCCAGCAGCTGGGACGGGGCCTACGAGCAGTACTTC. It encodes CASSWDGAYEQYF.

The J gene is TRBJ1-2, the V gene TRBV28; D not resolved. Germline CDR1 MDHEN, CDR2 SYDVKM. The CDR3 length is 14 residues. The ends were cut back, 3 bases at V and 4 bases at J, with 12 bases in the middle. CDR3 DNA: TGTGCCAGCAGTTTCGTCGAGCTCGGCTATGGCTACACCTTC. It yields the protein CASSFVELGYGYTF.

The J gene is TRBJ2-5, the V gene TRBV7-9, with TRBD2 matching 10 bases. Germline CDR1 is SEHNR and CDR2 is FQNEAQ (reference sequence). CDR3 size: 15 residues. Losses at the gene ends were 5 bases for V and 5 bases for J; bases not matched to a gene: 8. The CDR3 here is CASSITSGNWETQYF. CDR3 sequence (DNA): TGTGCCAGCAGCATTACTAGCGGGAATTGGGAGACCCAGTACTTC.

The V gene is TRBV13, the J gene TRBJ2-1, with TRBD2 matching 8 bases. Trimming took 6 bases from V and 7 from J; bases not matched to a gene: 20. In germline, CDR1 is PRHDT, CDR2 FYEKMQ (reference sequence). This CDR3 region has 18 residues. CDR3 residues: CASRIAGVVASGWNEQFF. DNA of the CDR3: TGTGCCAGCAGAATAGCCGGGGTCGTGGCTAGCGGGTGGAATGAGCAGTTCTTC.